The 8 T cell receptor beta chains below were found in one sample sequenced in a study of blood T cell repertoires in COVID-19. Method: immunoSEQ multiplex PCR; TCRdb's copy keeps in-frame clones and lacks some. The sample records around 310,000 clones, 90% being singletons. The sample taken for sequencing was peripheral blood. The receptors were sampled from a woman in her thirties or forties with COVID-19, enrolled during active disease.

This clone was observed once. The V gene is TRBV5-1, the J gene TRBJ2-6, with no clear D. This CDR3 spans 17 amino acids. Germline assignment: CDR1 SGHRS and CDR2 YFSETQ. Trimming removed 0 bases at V and 0 bases at J, with 10 bases between. The CDR3 loop reads CASSLGGPVSGANVLTF. The CDR3 DNA sequence: TGCGCCAGCAGCTTGGGCGGTCCGGTCTCTGGGGCCAACGTCCTGACTTTC.

The chain joins TRBV7-9 to TRBJ1-5; 7 bases match TRBD1. The CDR3 runs to 13 residues. CDR1 is SEHNR, CDR2 FQNEAQ, per germline (reference sequence). V was pared by 5 bases and J by 2 bases, with 0 bases of the junction left unmatched. The DNA for the CDR3 is TGTGCCAGCAGCCAGGGGGGCAATCAGCCCCAGCATTTT. Amino acids: CASSQGGNQPQHF. Variable domain in full (rest from reference TRBV7-9 and TRBJ1-5): DTGVSQNPRHKITKRGQNVTFRCDPISEHNRLYWYRQTLGQGPEFLTYFQNEAQLEKSRLLSDRFSAERPKGSFSTLEIQRTEQGDSAMYLCASSQGGNQPQHFGDGTRLSIL.

The rearrangement joins TRBV29-1 to TRBJ2-1; D is perhaps TRBD2 (7 bases). Per germline, CDR1 SQVTM and CDR2 ANQGSEA. Trimming stripped 7 bases from V and 9 bases from J, with 13 bases between. The CDR3 loop spans 11 amino acids. The DNA of the CDR3 is TGCAGCGCACGGGGGGCGGGTGAGCAGTTCTTC. Amino acid sequence: CSARGAGEQFF.

In nucleotides, the CDR3 is TGTGCCAGTAGTATGGGACTGGGAACAGATACGCAGTATTTT. The encoded protein is CASSMGLGTDTQYF. The chain carries TRBV19 and TRBJ2-3; D may be TRBD2 (6 bases). V was clipped by 3 bases and J by 3 bases, with 10 bases between them. This CDR3 has 14 residues. CDR1 and CDR2 (germline): LNHDA, SQIVND (reference sequence). The variable domain in full, completed from reference TRBV19 and TRBJ2-3, reads DGGITQSPKYLFRKEGQNVTLSCEQNLNHDAMYWYRQDPGQGLRLIYYSQIVNDFQKGDIAEGYSVSREKKESFPLTVTSAQKNPTAFYLCASSMGLGTDTQYFGPGTRLTVL.

This clone turned up a few times. V and J are TRBV27 and TRBJ2-7; 11 positions agree with TRBD1. Germline lookup yields CDR1 MNHEY and CDR2 SMNVEV (reference sequence). The CDR3 covers 16 residues. V lost 4 bases, J lost 7 bases, and 12 bases stayed unmatched. The CDR3 DNA sequence: TGTGCCAGCAGTTACTCGCGGGACAGGGGGGCCTTGGAGCAGTACTTC. This translates into CASSYSRDRGALEQYF.

This chain uses TRBV6-5 with TRBJ1-2; D possibly corresponds to TRBD1 (5 bases). Germline assignment: CDR1 MNHEY and CDR2 SVGAGI. Trimming took 6 bases from V and 4 from J, leaving 12 bases between them. CDR3 length equals 13 residues. CDR3 nucleotides: TGTGCCAGCAGCACGGGACTTCGCTATGGCTACACCTTC. Its translation is CASSTGLRYGYTF.

The chain links TRBV27 to TRBJ2-7; 7 bases are shared with TRBD2. Germline V gene data show CDR1 as MNHEY and CDR2 as SMNVEV (reference sequence). The CDR3 loop spans 15 amino acids. J was trimmed by 2 bases and V by 1 base; bases with no gene match: 5. The CDR3 region is CASSLWSSGPYEQYF. The DNA of the CDR3 is TGTGCCAGCAGTTTATGGTCTAGCGGCCCCTACGAGCAGTACTTC.

The rearrangement joins TRBV5-4 to TRBJ1-1; the D gene is possibly TRBD1 (5 bases). From germline, CDR1 is SGHNT and CDR2 YYREEE (reference sequence). V was clipped by 0 bases and J by 1 base, with 10 bases between them. The CDR3 is made up of 15 amino acids. The DNA for the CDR3 is TGTGCCAGCAGCTTGGCCCAGGGTGGGAACACTGAAGCTTTCTTT. Translated: CASSLAQGGNTEAFF.